This is a list of T cell receptor beta chains from one sample in a study of T cell repertoires in cytomegalovirus infection. TCRdb reprocessed the reads via MiXCR and lists one record per CDR3 protein. The sample yields around 300,000 distinct CDR3 sequences, 22% seen once. Their antigen targets remain unknown. Sequencing was performed on cultured PBMCs, taken from culture after CMV antigen stimulation. The receptors originated from a human donor in good health (CMV status not recorded). Some clones in this sample may be carry-over from other donors' samples. CDR3s include the opening cysteine and the closing phenylalanine or tryptophan. Each record gives: CDR3 DNA, CDR3 protein, V gene, clone size, D gene, J gene. The D gene is left open where the match is weak. Clone size is stated in some rows and not others, as once, few, many or a class when expanded.

TGTGCCAGCAGTATCCCTAGCGGGAGGGACAAAAACATTCAGTACTTC CASSIPSGRDKNIQYF TRBV28 . TRBD2 TRBJ2-4
TGCGCCAGCAGCCCGCATTTAGCCTACAATGAGCAGTTCTTC CASSPHLAYNEQFF TRBV4-1 . . TRBJ2-1
TGTGCCAGCAGCTTCACTCGGGAGTTGGTGGGTGAGCAGTTCTTC CASSFTRELVGEQFF TRBV7-3 . . TRBJ2-1
TGTGCCAGCAGCTTAGAGGCTAGCGGCTACGAGCAGTACTTC CASSLEASGYEQYF TRBV7-2 few TRBD2 TRBJ2-7
TGTGCCAGTAGTATCCTCGGCACTGAAGCTTTCTTT CASSILGTEAFF TRBV19 few . TRBJ1-1
TGTGCCAGCAGTCTCCAGGGAGGCGGGACTAGCTCCTACGAGCAGTACTTC CASSLQGGGTSSYEQYF TRBV12-3/TRBV12-4 . TRBD2 TRBJ2-7
TGTGCCAGCAGCTTTTCTACAGGGGTCCTCCTAGGACACAATGAGCAGTTCTTC CASSFSTGVLLGHNEQFF TRBV7-9 . TRBD1 TRBJ2-1
TGTGCCAGCAGCTCGGGGACTAGCACAGATACGCAGTATTTT CASSSGTSTDTQYF TRBV7-2 many . TRBJ2-3
TGCAGTGCTAGGTCCAGCGGGATTAGCTCCTACAATGAGCAGTTCTTC CSARSSGISSYNEQFF TRBV20-1 . TRBD2 TRBJ2-1
TGTGCCAGCAGCTTAATGGATCAGCCCCAGCATTTT CASSLMDQPQHF TRBV7-9 . . TRBJ1-5